A selection of T cell receptor beta chains follows, all from one sample in a study of T cell responses to AZD1222 COVID-19 vaccine. Sequenced by immunoSEQ multiplex PCR; TCRdb stores in-frame clones only, minus some. This table holds 150,000 to 200,000 clones, approximately 90% found once. This sample comprised peripheral blood, obtained on day 0 of AZD1222 vaccination. The source is an adult in good health. The CDR3 runs from the conserved cysteine through the conserved F or W. A D gene is named only where the DNA matches it firmly. For some rows the clone size is stated as once, few or many, or as a class when expanded; others skip it.

>-|TRBJ1-6|TRBV30|-
TGTGCCTGGAGTGTACTCCCGGGCGGCGTCAATTCACCCCTCCACTTT
CAWSVLPGGVNSPLHF
>TRBD1|TRBJ1-1|TRBV6-5|-
TGTGCCAGCAGTTACTCGCCTACAGGGGGCACTGAAGCTTTCTTT
CASSYSPTGGTEAFF
>TRBD1|TRBJ1-2|TRBV5-1|once
TGCGCCAGCAGCTTGGGACAGGGGAGCGGGGGCTATGGCTACACCTTC
CASSLGQGSGGYGYTF
>TRBD2|TRBJ2-3|TRBV30|-
TGTGCCTGGAGTTCAGGGACTAGCGGGAGAGGCTATACGCAGTATTTT
CAWSSGTSGRGYTQYF
>-|TRBJ2-4|TRBV20-1|-
TGCAGTGCTAGTCCCCTGGCGGACAAAAACATTCAGTACTTC
CSASPLADKNIQYF
>-|TRBJ1-1|TRBV27|-
TGTGCCAGCAGTTTTCAGTCGATGAACACTGAAGCTTTCTTT
CASSFQSMNTEAFF
>TRBD1|TRBJ2-1|TRBV5-4|-
TGTGCCAGCAGCTGGGGGGACAGGGGTTACAATGAGCAGTTCTTC
CASSWGDRGYNEQFF
>-|TRBJ2-3|TRBV5-1|-
TGCGCCAGCAGCTACACAGATACGCAGTATTTT
CASSYTDTQYF
>TRBD1|TRBJ1-1|TRBV10-3|-
TGTGCCATCAGCTCCGACAGGGGGCTGAACACTGAAGCTTTCTTT
CAISSDRGLNTEAFF
>TRBD1|TRBJ2-3|TRBV5-1|-
TGCGCCAGCAGCCTGACAGGGTCGGATACGCAGTATTTT
CASSLTGSDTQYF
>TRBD1|TRBJ2-2|TRBV30|-
TGTGCCTCCGGCGGGACAGGGGGTTCCGGGGAGCTGTTTTTT
CASGGTGGSGELFF
>-|TRBJ1-2|TRBV19|-
TGTGCCAGTCGGCGGGAGGGCTACACCTTC
CASRREGYTF
>-|TRBJ2-7|TRBV7-9|-
TGTGCCAGCAGCTTAGCCGTCGGCTCCTACGAGCAGTACTTC
CASSLAVGSYEQYF
>-|TRBJ1-5|TRBV7-9|-
TGTGCCAGCAGTTCCGGACCGCTGCGAAATCAGCCCCAGCATTTT
CASSSGPLRNQPQHF
>TRBD2|TRBJ2-3|TRBV5-1|-
TGCGCCAGCCGACTAGCGCCGTACACAGATACGCAGTATTTT
CASRLAPYTDTQYF
>-|TRBJ1-1|TRBV3-1/TRBV3-2|-
TGTGCCAGCAGCCAAGCGGCGGGGAACACTGAAGCTTTCTTT
CASSQAAGNTEAFF
>-|TRBJ2-1|TRBV5-5|-
TGTGCCAGCAGCTTACCAGGGGCTAATGAGCAGTTCTTC
CASSLPGANEQFF
>TRBD1|TRBJ1-3|TRBV30|-
TGTGCCTGGAGTACTTCCGGGACAGGGAGCTCTGGAAACACCATATATTTT
CAWSTSGTGSSGNTIYF
>-|TRBJ1-2|TRBV23-1|-
TGCGCCAGCAGTCCTCCTACATCCGAGAACTATGGCTACACCTTC
CASSPPTSENYGYTF
>-|TRBJ1-2|TRBV2|-
TGTGCCAGCAGTGTGGGCAGCTCTAACTATGGCTACACCTTC
CASSVGSSNYGYTF
>-|TRBJ1-3|TRBV7-9|-
TGTGCCAGCAGCTTAGCCCGGGACTCCAGCTCTGGAAACACCATATATTTT
CASSLARDSSSGNTIYF
>-|TRBJ2-5|TRBV5-1|-
TGCGCCAGCAGCTTCACTGGACAGTTCCAAGAGACCCAGTACTTC
CASSFTGQFQETQYF
>-|TRBJ1-3|TRBV19|-
TGTGCCAGTACCCAGGGAGGTTCTGGAAACACCATATATTTT
CASTQGGSGNTIYF
>TRBD1|TRBJ1-2|TRBV19|once
TGTGCCAGTAGTACCGCCGACAGGGGGCTACGGTACACCTTC
CASSTADRGLRYTF
>-|TRBJ1-2|TRBV27|-
TGTGCCAGCAGCGGGGTAGGCGGCTACACCTTC
CASSGVGGYTF
>-|TRBJ1-2|TRBV7-9|-
TGTGCCAGCAGCTTGGGTACATCCTATGGCTACACCTTC
CASSLGTSYGYTF
>-|TRBJ1-5|TRBV12-3/TRBV12-4|once
TGTGCCAGCAGTTTTACCGGGATCCAGCCCCAGCATTTT
CASSFTGIQPQHF
>-|TRBJ1-6|TRBV27|-
TGTGCCAGCAGCCTCACCGCCAAGGGGAATTCACCCCTCCACTTT
CASSLTAKGNSPLHF
>-|TRBJ2-7|TRBV5-1|-
TGCGCCAGCAGCTTGACCTCCTACGAGCAGTACTTC
CASSLTSYEQYF
>-|TRBJ1-1|TRBV5-1|-
TGCGCCAGCACCCCGGGGGGCTGGACTGAAGCTTTCTTT
CASTPGGWTEAFF
>-|TRBJ1-2|TRBV29-1|-
TGCAGCGTTGAGACAGGATCCGGTGGCTACACCTTC
CSVETGSGGYTF
>TRBD1|TRBJ1-2|TRBV5-1|-
TGCGCCAGCAGTTTGTCCCCGGGACAGGGGGACTATGGCTACACCTTC
CASSLSPGQGDYGYTF
>-|TRBJ1-1|TRBV6-5|-
TGTGCCAGCAGTTTACAGGTGAACACTGAAGCTTTCTTT
CASSLQVNTEAFF
>TRBD2|TRBJ2-1|TRBV29-1|-
TGCAGCGTTGACGGGCTAGCGGGATCCTACAATGAGCAGTTCTTC
CSVDGLAGSYNEQFF
>-|TRBJ2-7|TRBV27|-
TGTGCCAGCAGTTTTGGACCTGCCTACGAGCAGTACTTC
CASSFGPAYEQYF
>TRBD2|TRBJ2-3|TRBV11-3|-
TGTGCCAGCAGCTTTGCGGGAGGGCATGGGGGTGATACGCAGTATTTT
CASSFAGGHGGDTQYF
>-|TRBJ2-7|TRBV7-9|few
TGTGCCAGCAGCTTAGTTGGAGTCGAGCAGTACTTC
CASSLVGVEQYF
>-|TRBJ2-1|TRBV5-1|-
TGCGCCAGCAGCTTGGCGGGGAACACTGAGCAGTTCTTC
CASSLAGNTEQFF
>TRBD1|TRBJ1-5|TRBV28|-
TGTGCCAGCAGGTCGGGGACAGCCTATAGCAATCAGCCCCAGCATTTT
CASRSGTAYSNQPQHF
>TRBD1|TRBJ1-4|TRBV7-9|once
TGTGCCAGCAGCCCTCAGACAGGGGGCGCGGAAAAACTGTTTTTT
CASSPQTGGAEKLFF
>-|TRBJ1-2|TRBV6-5|-
TGTGCCAGCAGCCCCCTACAGGCCGCTTATGGCTACACCTTC
CASSPLQAAYGYTF
>-|TRBJ2-1|TRBV27|-
TGTGCCAGCACCAGAATAGGGGGCTCCTACAATGAGCAGTTCTTC
CASTRIGGSYNEQFF
>-|TRBJ1-4|TRBV6-5|-
TGTGCCAGCAGTTACTCGAGCGTGCAGGGTGGAGAAAAACTGTTTTTT
CASSYSSVQGGEKLFF
>-|TRBJ1-1|TRBV6-5|-
TGTGCCAGCGAAGATAGAAATCGCGGGACTGAAGCTTTCTTT
CASEDRNRGTEAFF
>-|TRBJ1-3|TRBV21-1|-
TGTGCCAGCAGCAAAGTCCGGGCCACTCGGGGAAACACCATATATTTT
CASSKVRATRGNTIYF
>-|TRBJ1-4|TRBV18|-
TGTGCCAGCTCAGGGACAACACTCGGGGGTGAAAAACTGTTTTTT
CASSGTTLGGEKLFF
>-|TRBJ1-1|TRBV5-4|-
TGTGCCAGCAGCTTGACAGGGCTGTCTGAAGCTTTCTTT
CASSLTGLSEAFF
>-|TRBJ2-5|TRBV5-1|-
TGCGCCAGCAGTCCGTCCCAAGAGACCCAGTACTTC
CASSPSQETQYF
>-|TRBJ2-5|TRBV5-4|-
TGTGCCAGCAGCTTGGTTGGGGAGACCCAGTACTTC
CASSLVGETQYF
>TRBD2|TRBJ2-3|TRBV4-2|-
TGTGCCAGCAGCCAAGCCGATACTAGCGGGTCGATTAGCACAGATACGCAGTATTTT
CASSQADTSGSISTDTQYF
>TRBD2|TRBJ2-2|TRBV7-8|-
TGTGCCAGCAGCGCCAGGACTAGCGGTAACACCGGGGAGCTGTTTTTT
CASSARTSGNTGELFF
>TRBD2|TRBJ2-7|TRBV2|-
TGTGCCAGCAGGGAGCGGGAGGGCCCATACGAGCAGTACTTC
CASREREGPYEQYF
>-|TRBJ2-1|TRBV18|-
TGTGCCAGCTCACCGTCGCAGGGGACTAAGTACAATGAGCAGTTCTTC
CASSPSQGTKYNEQFF
>-|TRBJ1-1|TRBV27|-
TGTGCCAGCAGTTGGGGGGCGGTGGGCACTGAAGCTTTCTTT
CASSWGAVGTEAFF
>-|TRBJ1-4|TRBV7-7|-
TGTGCCAGCAGCTTAGCGACAGCAACTAATGAAAAACTGTTTTTT
CASSLATATNEKLFF